This TCR beta chain was recorded in a study of blood T cell repertoires in COVID-19. CDR1 and CDR2 from the germline V gene are SNHLY and FYNNEI. The ends were cut back, 5 bases at V and 7 bases at J, with 14 bases in the middle. This CDR3 comprises 13 residues. Measured with immunoSEQ multiplex PCR; TCRdb has only the in-frame clones, and not every one. This table has approximately 240,000 clones, roughly four fifths appearing once. The receptor comes from a man between 50 and 59 years old with acute or convalescent COVID-19. The sample was peripheral blood. The J gene is TRBJ1-2, the V gene TRBV2, with D unclear. CDR3 in DNA: TGTGCCAGCAGTCCCCCGGGAACCTTTGGCTACACCTTC. Its translation: CASSPPGTFGYTF.